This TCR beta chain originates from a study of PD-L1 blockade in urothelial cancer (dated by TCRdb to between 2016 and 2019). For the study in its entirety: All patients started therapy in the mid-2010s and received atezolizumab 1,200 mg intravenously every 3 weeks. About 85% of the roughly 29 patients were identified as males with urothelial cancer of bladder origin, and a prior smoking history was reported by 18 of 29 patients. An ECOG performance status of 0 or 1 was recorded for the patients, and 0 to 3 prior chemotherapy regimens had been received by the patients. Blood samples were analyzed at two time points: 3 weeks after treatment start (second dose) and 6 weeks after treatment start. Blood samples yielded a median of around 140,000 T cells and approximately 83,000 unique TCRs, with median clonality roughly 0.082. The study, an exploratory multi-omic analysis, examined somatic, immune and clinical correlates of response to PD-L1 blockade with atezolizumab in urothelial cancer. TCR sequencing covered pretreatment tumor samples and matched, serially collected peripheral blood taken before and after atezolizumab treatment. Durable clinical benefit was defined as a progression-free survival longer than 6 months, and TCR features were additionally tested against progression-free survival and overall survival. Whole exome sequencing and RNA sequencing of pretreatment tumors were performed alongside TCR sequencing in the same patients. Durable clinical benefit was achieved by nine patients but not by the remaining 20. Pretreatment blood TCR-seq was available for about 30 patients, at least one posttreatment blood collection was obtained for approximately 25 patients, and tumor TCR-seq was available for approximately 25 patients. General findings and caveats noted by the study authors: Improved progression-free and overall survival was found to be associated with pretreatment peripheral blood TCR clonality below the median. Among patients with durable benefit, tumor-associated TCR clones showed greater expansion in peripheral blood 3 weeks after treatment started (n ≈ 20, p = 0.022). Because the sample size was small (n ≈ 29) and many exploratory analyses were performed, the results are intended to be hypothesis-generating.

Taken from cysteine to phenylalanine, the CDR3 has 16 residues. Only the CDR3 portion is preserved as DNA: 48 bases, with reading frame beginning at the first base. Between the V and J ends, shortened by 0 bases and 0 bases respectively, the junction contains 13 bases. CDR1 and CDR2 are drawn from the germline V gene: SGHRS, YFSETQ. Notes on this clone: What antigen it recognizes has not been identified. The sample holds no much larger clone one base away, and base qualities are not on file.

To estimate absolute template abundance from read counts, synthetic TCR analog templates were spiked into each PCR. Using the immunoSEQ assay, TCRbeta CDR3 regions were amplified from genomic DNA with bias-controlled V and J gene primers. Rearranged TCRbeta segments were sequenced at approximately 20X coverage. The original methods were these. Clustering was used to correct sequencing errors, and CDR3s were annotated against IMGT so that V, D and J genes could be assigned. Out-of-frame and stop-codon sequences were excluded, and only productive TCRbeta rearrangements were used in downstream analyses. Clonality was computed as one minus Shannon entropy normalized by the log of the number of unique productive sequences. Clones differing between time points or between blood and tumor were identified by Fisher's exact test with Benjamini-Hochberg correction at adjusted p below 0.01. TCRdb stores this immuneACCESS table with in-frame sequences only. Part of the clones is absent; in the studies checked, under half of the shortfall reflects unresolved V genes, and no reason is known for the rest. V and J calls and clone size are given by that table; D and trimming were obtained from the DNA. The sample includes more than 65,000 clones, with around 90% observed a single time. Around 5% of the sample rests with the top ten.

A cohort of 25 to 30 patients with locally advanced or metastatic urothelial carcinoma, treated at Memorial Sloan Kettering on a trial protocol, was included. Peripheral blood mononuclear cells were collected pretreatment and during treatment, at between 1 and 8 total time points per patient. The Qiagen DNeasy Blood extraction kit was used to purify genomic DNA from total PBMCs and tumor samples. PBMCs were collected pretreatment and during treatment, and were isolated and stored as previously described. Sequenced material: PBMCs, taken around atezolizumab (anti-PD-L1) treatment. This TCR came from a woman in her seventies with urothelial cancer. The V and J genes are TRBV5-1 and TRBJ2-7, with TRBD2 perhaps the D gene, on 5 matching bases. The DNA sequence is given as TGCGCCAGCAGCTTGGAAGGAGGAATATCCTCCTACGAGCAGTACTTC. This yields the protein CASSLEGGISSYEQYF. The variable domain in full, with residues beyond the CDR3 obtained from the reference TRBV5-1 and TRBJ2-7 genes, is KAGVTQTPRYLIKTRGQQVTLSCSPISGHRSVSWYQQTPGQGLQFLFEYFSETQRNKGNFPGRFSGRQFSNSRSEMNVSTLELGDSALYLCASSLEGGISSYEQYFGPGTRLTVT.